This section outlines one T cell receptor beta chain sequence together with its context. What it binds is unknown. Germline V gene lookup returns CDR1 SQVTM and CDR2 ANQGSEA. The CDR3 is 14 amino acids. V lost 7 bases and J lost 2; bases outside the gene matches: 6. This specimen belongs to a study of T cell responses to AZD1222 COVID-19 vaccine. Study observations and caveats: Only a handful of individuals given AZD1222 were seropositive at baseline. Spike-specific TCR breadth and depth rose after two AZD1222 doses. Reportedly, nearly half of unique spike TCRs recognized epitopes outside B.1.351/B.1.1.7 mutations. Possibly, clonal diversity was underestimated; donors were largely white British and included more females.

The protocol was immunoSEQ multiplex PCR, while the TCRdb copy is restricted to in-frame clones and leaves out a portion. The sample records 150,000 to 200,000 clones, 88% being singletons. This TCR derives from an adult who received the AZD1222 COVID-19 vaccine. The sample was peripheral blood, taken 28 days after the second AZD1222 dose. The chain uses TRBV29-1 and TRBJ2-1; 9 bases agree with TRBD1. The CDR3 here is CSDGGTGTYNEQFF. DNA of the CDR3: TGCAGCGATGGGGGGACAGGGACCTACAATGAGCAGTTCTTC.